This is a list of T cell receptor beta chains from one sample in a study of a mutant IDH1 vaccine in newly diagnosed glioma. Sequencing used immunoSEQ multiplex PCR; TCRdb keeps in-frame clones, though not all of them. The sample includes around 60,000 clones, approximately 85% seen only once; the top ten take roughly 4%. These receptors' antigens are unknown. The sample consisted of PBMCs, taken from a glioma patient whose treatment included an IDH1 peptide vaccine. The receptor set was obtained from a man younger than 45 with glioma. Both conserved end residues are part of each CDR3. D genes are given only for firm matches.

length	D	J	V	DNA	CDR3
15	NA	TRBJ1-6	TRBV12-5	TGTGCTAGTGGTTTGGTTGTAGGGACCAATTCACCCCTCCACTTT	CASGLVVGTNSPLHF
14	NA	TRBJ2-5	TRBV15	TGTGCCACCAGCAGAGATATAGGGGTAGAGACCCAGTACTTC	CATSRDIGVETQYF
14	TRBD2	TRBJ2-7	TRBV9	TGTGCCAGCAGCGCGACCGGGACTAACTACGAGCAGTACTTC	CASSATGTNYEQYF
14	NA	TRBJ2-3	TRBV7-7	TGTGCCAGCAGCTTAGCCGGGAACACAGATACGCAGTATTTT	CASSLAGNTDTQYF
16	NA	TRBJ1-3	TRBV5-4	TGTGCCAGCAGCTTGGGGGGCTACCTATCTGGAAACACCATATATTTT	CASSLGGYLSGNTIYF
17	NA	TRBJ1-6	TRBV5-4	TGTGCCAGCAGCCCCGGCAGGGCGGGCTCCTATAATTCACCCCTCCACTTT	CASSPGRAGSYNSPLHF
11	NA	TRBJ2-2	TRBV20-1	TGCAGTGCTAGAGATGCCGGGGAGCTGTTTTTT	CSARDAGELFF
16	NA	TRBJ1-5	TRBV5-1	TGCGCCAGCAGCTTGTCAGGGGACTTAGGCAATCAGCCCCAGCATTTT	CASSLSGDLGNQPQHF
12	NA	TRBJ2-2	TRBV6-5	TGTGCCAGCAGTTACTTGGGAGGGGAGCTGTTTTTT	CASSYLGGELFF
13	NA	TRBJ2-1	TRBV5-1	TGCGCCAGCAGCTTGCGGGGGGCCGCCGAGCAGTTCTTC	CASSLRGAAEQFF
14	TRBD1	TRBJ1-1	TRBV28	TGTGCCAGCAGTTTAGGACAGGGATACACTGAAGCTTTCTTT	CASSLGQGYTEAFF